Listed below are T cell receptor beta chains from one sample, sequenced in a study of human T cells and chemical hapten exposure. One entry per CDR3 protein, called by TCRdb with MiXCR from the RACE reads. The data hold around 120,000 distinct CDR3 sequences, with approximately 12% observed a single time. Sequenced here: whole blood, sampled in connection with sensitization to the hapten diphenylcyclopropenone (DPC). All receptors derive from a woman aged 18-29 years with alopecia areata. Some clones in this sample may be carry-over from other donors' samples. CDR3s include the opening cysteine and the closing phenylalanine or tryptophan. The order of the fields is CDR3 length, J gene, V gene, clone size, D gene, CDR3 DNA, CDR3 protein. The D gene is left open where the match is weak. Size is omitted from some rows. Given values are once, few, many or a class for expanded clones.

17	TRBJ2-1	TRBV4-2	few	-	TGTGCCAGCAGCCAAGTCTCAAAGGGGGGGCTCGGCAATGAGCAGTTCTTC	CASSQVSKGGLGNEQFF
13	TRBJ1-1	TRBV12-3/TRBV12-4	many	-	TGTGCCAGCAGTCTAAAGGGAAGAACTGAAGCTTTCTTT	CASSLKGRTEAFF
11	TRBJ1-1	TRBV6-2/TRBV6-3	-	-	TGTGCCAGCAGTCACAGTCTTGAAGCTTTCTTT	CASSHSLEAFF
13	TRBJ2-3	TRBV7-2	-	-	TGTGCCAGCAGCTTAGATGGTCTAGATACGCAGTATTTT	CASSLDGLDTQYF
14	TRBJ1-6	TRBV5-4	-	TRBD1	TGTGCCAGCAGCATGACAGGGACCCGGACACCCCTCCACTTT	CASSMTGTRTPLHF
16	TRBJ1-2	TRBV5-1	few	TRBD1	TGCGCCAGCAGCTGGACCCTCGACAGGGGCTACTATGGCTACACCTTC	CASSWTLDRGYYGYTF
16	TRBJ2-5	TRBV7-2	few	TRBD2	TGTGCCAGCAGCTTAGCTAGCGGGGGGGCTGAAGAGACCCAGTACTTC	CASSLASGGAEETQYF
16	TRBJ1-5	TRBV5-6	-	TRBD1	TGTGCCAGCAGCCACCGGGACAGGGAGTCTAGTCAGCCCCAGCATTTT	CASSHRDRESSQPQHF
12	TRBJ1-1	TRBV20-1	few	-	TGCAGTGCTAGAGGGGCAAACACTGAAGCTTTCTTT	CSARGANTEAFF
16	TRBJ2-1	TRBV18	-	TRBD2	TGTGCCAGCTCACCTGGACTAGCGGTTACCTACAATGAGCAGTTCTTC	CASSPGLAVTYNEQFF
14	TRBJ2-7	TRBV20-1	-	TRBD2	TGCAGTGCCTACGGACTAGCGAGAATCTACGAGCAGTACTTC	CSAYGLARIYEQYF
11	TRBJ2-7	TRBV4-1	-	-	TGCGCCAGCAGCCCAGGCAGCGAGCAGTACTTC	CASSPGSEQYF
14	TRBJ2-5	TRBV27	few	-	TGTGCCAGCAGTTCCTCCGTGTACCAAGAGACCCAGTACTTC	CASSSSVYQETQYF
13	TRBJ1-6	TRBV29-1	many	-	TGCAGCGTTAGGGCTGACTATAATTCACCCCTCCACTTT	CSVRADYNSPLHF
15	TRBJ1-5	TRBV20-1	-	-	TGCAGTGCTAAAAGGGGAGGTGGGGGCAATCAGCCCCAGCATTTT	CSAKRGGGGNQPQHF
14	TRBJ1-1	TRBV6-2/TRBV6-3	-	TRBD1	TGTGCCAGCAGAAGGGACAGGGGTAACACTGAAGCTTTCTTT	CASRRDRGNTEAFF
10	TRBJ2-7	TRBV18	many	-	TGTGCCAGCTCTCCCTACGAGCAGTACTTC	CASSPYEQYF
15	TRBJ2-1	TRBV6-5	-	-	TGTGCCAGCAGGGAGGGGACTGGAAACTACAATGAGCAGTTCTTC	CASREGTGNYNEQFF
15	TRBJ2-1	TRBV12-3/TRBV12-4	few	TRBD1	TGTGCCAGCAGTTTGCCAAACAGGGGGTACAATGAGCAGTTCTTC	CASSLPNRGYNEQFF
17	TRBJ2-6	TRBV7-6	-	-	TGTGCCAGCAGCCCGGCGACAGGCATCTCTGGGGCCAACGTCCTGACTTTC	CASSPATGISGANVLTF
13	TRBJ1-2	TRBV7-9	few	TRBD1	TGTGCCAGCAGCCTCTCGGACAGGGTTGGCTACACCTTC	CASSLSDRVGYTF
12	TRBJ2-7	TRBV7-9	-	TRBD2	TGTGCCACAAAGACTAGCGGCTACGAGCAGTACTTC	CATKTSGYEQYF
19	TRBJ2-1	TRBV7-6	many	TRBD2	TGTGCCAGCAGCTTAGTTAGTAGCGGGACCCTTCCAAGATACAATGAGCAGTTCTTC	CASSLVSSGTLPRYNEQFF
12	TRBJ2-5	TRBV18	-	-	TGTGCCAGCTCATTCGGGAGAGAGACCCAGTACTTC	CASSFGRETQYF
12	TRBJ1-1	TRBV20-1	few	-	TGCAGTACCACATGGGGGATCACTGAAGCTTTCTTT	CSTTWGITEAFF
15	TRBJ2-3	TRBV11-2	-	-	TGTGCCAGCAGCTTCCGCAAGGCTGGCACAGATACGCAGTATTTT	CASSFRKAGTDTQYF
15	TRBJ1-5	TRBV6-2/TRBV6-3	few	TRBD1	TGTGCCAGCAGTTACGCGCAGGGGGCGACTCAGCCCCAGCATTTT	CASSYAQGATQPQHF
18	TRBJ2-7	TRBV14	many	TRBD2	TGTGCCAGCAGCCAAGGCGTTGAGATTGCGGGGGGTCCCTACGAGCAGTACTTC	CASSQGVEIAGGPYEQYF
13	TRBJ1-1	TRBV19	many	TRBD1	TGTGCCAGTAGTATCCGGGACAGGGTAATTGCTTTCTTT	CASSIRDRVIAFF
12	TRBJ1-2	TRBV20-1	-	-	TGCAGTGCAACGCAGGGGATTGGTGGCTACACCTTC	CSATQGIGGYTF
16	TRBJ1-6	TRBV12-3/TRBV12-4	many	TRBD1	TGTGCCAGCACCCCTGGGACAGGGAAGCGAAATTCACCCCTCCACTTT	CASTPGTGKRNSPLHF
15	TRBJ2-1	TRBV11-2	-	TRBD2	TGTGCCAGCAGCTCGTCAGCGGGGGCAACGGATGAGCAGTTCTTC	CASSSSAGATDEQFF
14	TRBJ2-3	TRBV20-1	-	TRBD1	TGCAGTGCCCAAGGGGGGACAGGGGTGGATGCGCAGTATTTT	CSAQGGTGVDAQYF
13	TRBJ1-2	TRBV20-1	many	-	TGCAGTGCCTCCAGGGCTTCTAACTATGGCTACACCTTC	CSASRASNYGYTF
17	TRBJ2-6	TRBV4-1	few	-	TGCGCCAGCAGCCTCCCCGTAAGGAATCCTGGGGCCAACGTCCTGACTTTC	CASSLPVRNPGANVLTF
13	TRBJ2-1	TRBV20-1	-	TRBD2	TGCAGTGCTACTAGCGGGGGGTTCAATGAGCAGTTCTTC	CSATSGGFNEQFF
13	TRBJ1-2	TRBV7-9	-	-	TGTGCCAGCAGCTTAGTCGGACCCTATGGCTACACCTTC	CASSLVGPYGYTF
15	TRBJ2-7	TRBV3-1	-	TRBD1	TGTGCCAGCAGGCAGTCGTGGGACAGAGACTACGAGCAGTACTTC	CASRQSWDRDYEQYF
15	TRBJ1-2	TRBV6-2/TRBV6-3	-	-	TGTGCCAGCAGTTACCTGACCGCCGCCTATTATGGCTACACCTTC	CASSYLTAAYYGYTF
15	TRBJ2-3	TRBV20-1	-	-	TGCAGTGCTAGAGAACCGGGGGTGAGGGCAGATACGCAGTATTTT	CSAREPGVRADTQYF
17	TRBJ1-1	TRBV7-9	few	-	TGTGCCGTCGCTCGCACCTCAGGGGCTAACAGGAACACTGAAGCTTTCTTT	CAVARTSGANRNTEAFF
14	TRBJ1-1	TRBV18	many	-	TGTGCCAGCTCACCACTCGGGGAAAGAACTGAAGCTTTCTTT	CASSPLGERTEAFF
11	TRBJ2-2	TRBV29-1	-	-	TGCAGCGTTCGGGACACCGGGGAGCTGTTTTTT	CSVRDTGELFF
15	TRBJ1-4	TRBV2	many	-	TGTGCCACCGCCGAGGGCCAAACCCCTAATGAAAAACTGTTTTTT	CATAEGQTPNEKLFF
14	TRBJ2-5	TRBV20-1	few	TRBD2	TGCAGTGCTAGAGATGGACTAGCATTAGAGACCCAGTACTTC	CSARDGLALETQYF
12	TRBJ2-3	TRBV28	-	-	TGTGCCAGCAGTTTGAAGAGGGATACGCAGTATTTT	CASSLKRDTQYF
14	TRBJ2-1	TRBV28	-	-	TGTGCCAGCAGTTTATTAGGGCAGGGCAATGAGCAGTTCTTC	CASSLLGQGNEQFF
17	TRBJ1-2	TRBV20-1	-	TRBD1	TGCAGTGCTAGAGATCCGGGACAGGGGGAGGCCTACTATGGCTACACCTTC	CSARDPGQGEAYYGYTF
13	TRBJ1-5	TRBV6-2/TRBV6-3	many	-	TGTGCCAGCAGTAGAACGTCCAATCAGCCCCAGCATTTT	CASSRTSNQPQHF